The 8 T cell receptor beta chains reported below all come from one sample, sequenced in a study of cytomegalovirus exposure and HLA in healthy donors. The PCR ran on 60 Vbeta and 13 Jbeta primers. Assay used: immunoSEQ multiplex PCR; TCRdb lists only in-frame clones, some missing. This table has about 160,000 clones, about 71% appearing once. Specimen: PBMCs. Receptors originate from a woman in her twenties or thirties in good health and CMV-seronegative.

The CDR3 reads CASSLVGQGASYEQYF. The CDR3 DNA follows: TGTGCCAGCAGCTTGGTGGGCCAGGGGGCCTCCTACGAGCAGTACTTC. This sequence joins TRBV5-4 and TRBJ2-7; 8 nucleotides match TRBD1. The CDR3 covers 16 residues. The germline gives CDR1 SGHNT, CDR2 YYREEE (reference sequence). Losses at the gene ends were 0 bases for V and 0 bases for J; bases not matched to a gene: 5.

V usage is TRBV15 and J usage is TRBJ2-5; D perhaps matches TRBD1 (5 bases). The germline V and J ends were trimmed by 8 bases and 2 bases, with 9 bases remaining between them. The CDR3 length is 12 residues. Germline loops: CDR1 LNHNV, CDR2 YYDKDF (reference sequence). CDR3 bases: TGTGCCACCGCTAGGGGTCAAGAGACCCAGTACTTC. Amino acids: CATARGQETQYF.

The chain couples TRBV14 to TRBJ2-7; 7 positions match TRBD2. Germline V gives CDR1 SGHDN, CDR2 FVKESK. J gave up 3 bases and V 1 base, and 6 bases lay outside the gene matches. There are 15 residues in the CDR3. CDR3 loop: CASSQGLAVYYEQYF. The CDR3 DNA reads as TGTGCCAGCAGCCAAGGACTAGCAGTTTACTACGAGCAGTACTTC.

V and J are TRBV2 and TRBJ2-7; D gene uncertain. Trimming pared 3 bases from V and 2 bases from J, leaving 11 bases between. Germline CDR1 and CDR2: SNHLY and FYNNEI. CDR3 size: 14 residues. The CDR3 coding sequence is TGTGCCAGCAGTGAGGGCAGGTGGGCCTACGAGCAGTACTTC. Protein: CASSEGRWAYEQYF.

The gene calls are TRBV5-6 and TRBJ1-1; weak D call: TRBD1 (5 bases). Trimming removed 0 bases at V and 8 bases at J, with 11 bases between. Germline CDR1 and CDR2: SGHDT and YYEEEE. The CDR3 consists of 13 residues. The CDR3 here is CASSLEAGQEAFF. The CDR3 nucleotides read TGTGCCAGCAGCTTGGAAGCGGGGCAGGAAGCTTTCTTT.

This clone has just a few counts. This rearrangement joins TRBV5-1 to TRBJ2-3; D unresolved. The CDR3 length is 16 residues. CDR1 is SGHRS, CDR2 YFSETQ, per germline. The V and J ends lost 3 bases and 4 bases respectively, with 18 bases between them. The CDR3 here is CASSSGSFSPADTQYF. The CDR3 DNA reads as TGCGCCAGCAGCTCCGGGTCCTTCAGCCCAGCAGATACGCAGTATTTT.

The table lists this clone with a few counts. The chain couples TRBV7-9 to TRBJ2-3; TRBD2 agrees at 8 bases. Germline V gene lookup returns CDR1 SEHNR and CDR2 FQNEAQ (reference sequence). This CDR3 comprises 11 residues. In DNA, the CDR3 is TGTGGGAGCGGGAGTAAAGATACGCAGTATTTT. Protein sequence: CGSGSKDTQYF.

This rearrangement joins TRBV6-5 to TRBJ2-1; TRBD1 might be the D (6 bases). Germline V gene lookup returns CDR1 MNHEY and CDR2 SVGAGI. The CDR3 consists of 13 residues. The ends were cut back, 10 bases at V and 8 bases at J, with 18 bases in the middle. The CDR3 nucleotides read TGTGCCACCCAAAAAAGACAGGTCCATGAGCAGTTCTTC. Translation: CATQKRQVHEQFF.